This TCR beta chain comes out of a study of shared clonotypes between healthy human individuals (dated by TCRdb to 2018 to 2020). General notes on the study: The cohort comprised a couple of women and three men aged 18 to 49 years. To increase sequencing depth and limit assay-specific biases, TCR repertoire library preparation and sequencing were carried out by different laboratories using diverse techniques. Per donor, leukapheresis produced somewhere between about 0.94 and 8.9 billion PBMCs. To estimate repertoire size and how much clonotypes are shared between individuals, the study performed deep sequencing of blood TCR repertoires from roughly five healthy adults. For each donor, CD4 naive and CD4 memory were each given three plates, CD8 naive was given two plates, and CD8 memory was given one plate.

CD8 naive samples were obtained by positive selection for CCR7 among CD45RO-negative cells, yielding a CD45RA+CCR7+ population from which TemRA cells were excluded. The donors were healthy, HIV-negative adults with no recently reported acute infections or vaccinations. Only Caucasian adults living in Nashville, Tennessee, USA were represented among the donors. Blood was collected by leukapheresis, and PBMCs were isolated by Ficoll-Histopaque density gradient centrifugation and then cryopreserved in liquid nitrogen vapor phase. Analytical flow cytometry was used to check the purity and quantity of each magnetically sorted T cell population. Genomic DNA was isolated from every sorted fraction and measured by UV absorbance on a Nanodrop 2000c. Points the paper makes about the study in general: Sharing across a handful of donors was observed for about 5% of naive CD4, 3% to 3.5% of naive CD8, 2% to 2.5% of memory CD4, and roughly 0.4% of memory CD8 clonotypes. Even with the large sequencing depth, rarefaction of the sorted-subset datasets indicated that sequencing was incomplete. Based on pairwise subsampling, the degree of clonotype sharing among donors was expected to be affected by sequencing depth. Naive subsets generally had larger estimated clonotype richness than memory subsets did. Sampling was restricted to blood, and TCR repertoires in tissue are likely to differ from TCR repertoires in blood. Clonotypes shared by all four sorted-subset donors showed higher generation probabilities than non-shared clonotypes. The genetic and exposure-history diversity represented was limited by the small number of donors.

Using the deep immunoSEQ assay, multiplex PCR amplified TCR CDR3 regions from genomic DNA. Extracted genomic DNA from each cell subset was distributed evenly across all wells of several immunoSEQ 96-well plates, and each plate was treated as a replicate. Each replicate PCR for sorted subsets received around 200 ng genomic DNA, equal to tens of thousands of T cell genomes. Purified libraries were measured with a Qubit 3.0 fluorometer, size-checked on a Bioanalyzer 2100, and measured again with the KAPA Library Quantification kit. Every immunoSEQ 96-well plate was sequenced on a dedicated single-read 150-cycle Illumina NextSeq 550 flow cell. The study's processing was this. Because only junctional sequences without quality scores were contained in the immunoSEQ output, filtering matching that applied to full-length reads could not be performed. To assign V/J genes and CDR3, sequences were annotated using PyIR, a Python wrapper for IgBLAST v1.9, with IMGT germline references. Reads were filtered out if the reads had weak V/J assignments (E-value above 1e-6), no CDR3, stop codons, out-of-frame junctions, or ambiguous translated residues. V3J clonotypes were defined as sequences sharing the same inferred V gene, J gene, and CDR3 amino acid sequence. To compute the percentage overlap between repertoires, the number of shared unique clonotypes was divided by the size of the smaller repertoire. Repertoire richness was assessed with RTK rarefaction, the Chao1 estimator, and Recon v2.1 estimates of unobserved clonotypes. Generation probabilities for all TCRbeta clonotypes obtained by the gDNA method from a handful of donors were computed using OLGA. TCRdb stores this immuneACCESS table with in-frame sequences only. Part of the clones is absent; in the studies checked, under half of the shortfall reflects unresolved V genes, and no reason is known for the rest. The V and J calls and clone size come from that table; D and trimming were worked out from the DNA. Here the sample has just over 2,000,000 clones; about 95% occur a single time. The ten largest clones represent about 1.1% of the sample.

Notes on this clone: There is no known antigen for this receptor. Per-base qualities were not stored, and no clone one base away is much larger.

Sequencing input: naive CD8+ T cells sorted from blood. What the cell subset or site label conveys for this sample: CD45RA+CCR7+. The TCR was taken from a man between 18 and 35 years old in good health.

The CDR3 reads CASSQDPYNSPLHF. The nucleotide sequence is given as TGCGCCAGCAGCCAAGATCCATATAATTCACCCCTCCACTTT. The rearranged chain carries TRBV4-1 and TRBJ1-6; confidence is insufficient to name the D gene. The germline V gene provides CDR1 MGHRA and CDR2 YSYEKL. V is shortened by 0 bases, J by 4 bases, and the region joining them spans 4 bases. Measured from the cysteine to the phenylalanine, the CDR3 is 14 residues long. Kept here is only the CDR3 DNA, which spans 42 bases and is read in frame from base 1.